The T cell receptor beta chain under discussion was sequenced for a study of shared clonotypes between healthy human individuals (dated by TCRdb to 2018 to 2020). Regarding the study in general: The cohort comprised a couple of women and a few men aged 18 to 49 years. To estimate repertoire size and how much clonotypes are shared between individuals, the study performed deep sequencing of blood TCR repertoires from roughly five healthy adults. To increase sequencing depth and limit assay-specific biases, TCR repertoire library preparation and sequencing were carried out by different laboratories using diverse techniques. Per donor, leukapheresis produced somewhere between about 0.85 and 8.9 billion PBMCs. The paper as a whole reports these results and caveats: Because the study included only a small number of donors, the genetic and exposure-history diversity represented was limited. Based on pairwise subsampling, the degree of clonotype sharing among donors was expected to be affected by sequencing depth. Only blood was sampled, and tissue TCR repertoires likely differ from those in blood.

Relative to germline, V is missing 6 bases and J is missing 10 bases, with 12 bases of the junction outside any gene match. Including cysteine and phenylalanine, the CDR3 has 15 amino acids. Just CDR3 DNA is preserved here, 45 bases in frame from base 1. From a lookup of the germline V gene, CDR1 and CDR2 are MDHEN and SYDVKM. The donors were healthy, HIV-negative adults who had no recently reported acute infections or vaccinations. Every donor was a Caucasian adult residing in Nashville, Tennessee, USA. For unsorted samples, 90 million to 95 million PBMCs were counted, and genomic DNA was extracted using the QIAamp DNA Blood Mini kit. Blood was obtained by leukapheresis, after which PBMCs were separated by Ficoll-Histopaque density gradient centrifugation and cryopreserved in liquid nitrogen vapor phase. Notes on this clone: There is no known antigen for this receptor. This is likely an artifact of a read error, given a far larger clone one base away. Different DNA sequences within this sample yield the same CDR3.

Using the deep immunoSEQ assay, TCR CDR3 regions were amplified from genomic DNA by multiplex PCR. For each cell subset, the extracted genomic DNA was distributed evenly across all wells of several immunoSEQ 96-well plates, and each plate served as one replicate. For unsorted PBMC, 250 to 350 ng genomic DNA, equal to roughly 33,000 T cell genomes, was loaded into each replicate PCR. Genomic DNA from unsorted PBMC was sequenced over ten immunoSEQ deep assay plates. Purified libraries were quantified with a Qubit 3.0 fluorometer, sized on a Bioanalyzer 2100, and re-quantified with the KAPA Library Quantification kit. Each immunoSEQ 96-well plate was sequenced on its own single-read 150-cycle Illumina NextSeq 550 flow cell. In the source study's methods: Because the immunoSEQ output held only junctional sequences and lacked quality scores, the filtering could not match the filtering applied to full-length reads. Sequences were annotated with PyIR, a Python wrapper for IgBLAST v1.9, using IMGT germline references to assign V/J genes and CDR3. Reads with weak V/J assignments (E-value above 1e-6), missing CDR3, stop codons, out-of-frame junctions, or ambiguous translated residues were removed. V3J clonotypes were defined as sequences sharing an identical inferred V gene, J gene, and CDR3 amino acid sequence. To compute the percentage overlap between repertoires, the number of shared unique clonotypes was divided by the size of the smaller repertoire. Three approaches were used to assess repertoire richness: RTK rarefaction, the Chao1 estimator, and Recon v2.1 estimates of unobserved clonotypes. This is the immuneACCESS table as TCRdb keeps it, with only in-frame sequences that have V and J called. A part of the clones is gone; compared with another copy, unresolved V genes explain less than half, and the rest is unexplained. For V, J and clone size, that table is used; D and trimming come from the DNA. Within this sample are approximately 500,000 clones, with around 85% of them counted one time only. The top ten constitute roughly 13% of the sample.

This receptor chain uses TRBV28 and TRBJ1-6; TRBD1 aligns with 7 central bases. The sample was PBMCs. The sequence came from a woman in her thirties or forties in good health. Some clones in this sample may be carry-over from other donors' samples. The DNA is TGTGCCAGCAGCCCACCGGGACAGCGCATCTCACCCCTCCACTTT. The resulting protein is CASSPPGQRISPLHF.